The source of this TCR beta chain is a study of spatial heterogeneity in lung cancer. Study summary: The mean occurrence of each unique TCR and UMI combination in raw reads exceeded 9.5.

Via MiXCR, TCRdb re-called the 5' RACE reads, giving one row per CDR3 protein. The table records about 48,000 distinct CDR3 sequences, roughly 5% of them present only once. In its sample, this clonotype was seen many times. V was clipped by 4 bases and J by 2 bases; unmatched bases: 5. The CDR3 totals 14 residues. Germline V gene sequence: CDR1 SGHRS, CDR2 YFSETQ. Time point given: sample taken at primary tumor resection. Unsorted tumor, nontumor lung tissue or cryopreserved PBMC supplied the whole RNA. V usage is TRBV5-1 and J usage is TRBJ2-5, with 7 bases fitting TRBD2. The receptor was derived from a male donor with early-stage non-small cell lung cancer. Sequenced here: PBMCs, sampled at surgery. DNA for the CDR3: TGCGCCAGCAGCCCAGGGACTACACAAGAGACCCAGTACTTC. Its translation: CASSPGTTQETQYF.